One and the same sample provided the 27 T cell receptor beta chains below, sequenced in a study of beta chain features in type 1 diabetes. Study-level results: Among patients with Type 1 diabetes, TCRB CDR3s were moderately but significantly shorter in every one of the four CD4+ subsets.

Their antigens are not known. Every bit of the isolated RNA underwent reverse transcription, so sequencing read expressed TCRB transcripts. Assay used: immunoSEQ multiplex PCR; TCRdb lists only in-frame clones, some missing. Of about 47,000 clones listed, approximately 44% are singletons. Sequencing input: stem cell memory CD4+ T cells from blood. The receptors shown here come from a man aged 25 to 45 with type 1 diabetes.

The sample holds one count of this clone. This chain links TRBV4-2 with TRBJ2-1; 13 bases fit TRBD2. CDR1 is LGHNA and CDR2 is YNFKEQ in the germline V gene. V lost 0 bases and J lost 8; bases outside the gene matches: 7. This CDR3 is built from 17 residues. Here the CDR3 DNA reads TGTGCCAGCAGCCAAGAGCGGACTAGCGGGAGTGAGGATGAGCAGTTCTTC. This codes for CASSQERTSGSEDEQFF.

As DNA, the CDR3 is TGTGCCAGCAGTGAGACAGGGCCCTACGAGCAGTACTTC. This codes for CASSETGPYEQYF. V gene TRBV2 combines with J gene TRBJ2-7, with TRBD1 matching over 7 bases. This CDR3 is 13 amino acids long. The ends lost 3 bases at V and 2 bases at J; junction bases unmatched: 1. Germline V gene sequence: CDR1 SNHLY, CDR2 FYNNEI.

The rearrangement joins TRBV12-5 to TRBJ2-2; D gene unclear. Trimming removed 1 base at V and 6 bases at J, with 9 bases between. The CDR3 extends over 14 amino acids. Germline values: CDR1 LGHNT, CDR2 FRNRAP. CDR3 in DNA: TGTGCTAGTGGTTTGGAACTATCCGCCGGGGAGCTGTTTTTT. Translated: CASGLELSAGELFF.

This sequence joins TRBV29-1 and TRBJ2-2, with 8 bases that match TRBD2. Per germline, CDR1 SQVTM and CDR2 ANQGSEA. After removal of 6 bases from V and 4 bases from J, the junction contained 7 bases not matched to a gene. The CDR3 has 14 residues. In DNA, the CDR3 is TGCAGCGTGCCGGGACTAGATTTCACCGGGGAGCTGTTTTTT. It codes for CSVPGLDFTGELFF.

The chain combines TRBV2 with TRBJ2-7; TRBD1 aligns across 11 bases. The V gene's germline CDR1 is SNHLY and CDR2 FYNNEI. The CDR3 has 15 residues. The junction had 10 bases not matched to a gene; V was cut back by 8 bases and J by 4 bases. The CDR3 sequence is CASAYGGTGGYEQYF. In DNA form, the CDR3 reads TGTGCCAGCGCCTATGGTGGGACAGGGGGATACGAGCAGTACTTC. The full variable domain, in which reference TRBV2 and TRBJ2-7 provide the parts outside the CDR3, is EPEVTQTPSHQVTQMGQEVILRCVPISNHLYFYWYRQILGQKVEFLVSFYNNEISEKSEIFDDQFSVERPDGSNFTLKIRSTKLEDSAMYFCASAYGGTGGYEQYFGPGTRLTVT.

This clone was detected only a few times. The chain links TRBV29-1 to TRBJ2-1; 8 nucleotides line up with TRBD2. The germline CDR1 and CDR2 sequences are SQVTM and ANQGSEA. V lost 6 bases, J lost 5 bases, and 12 bases stayed unmatched. CDR3 length: 15 amino acids. For the CDR3, the DNA is TGCAGCGTCCGACTAGCGCGGGCGAAGGACAATGAGCAGTTCTTC. As protein: CSVRLARAKDNEQFF.

This clone was detected only a few times. This chain uses TRBV6-1 with TRBJ2-5; no firm D call. V was cut by 0 bases and J by 1 base, with 12 bases left in between. CDR3 length equals 16 residues. Germline CDR1 is MNHNS and CDR2 is SASEGT. CDR3 sequence: CASSEAQAAGQETQYF. The CDR3 bases are TGTGCCAGCAGTGAAGCGCAGGCCGCCGGCCAAGAGACCCAGTACTTC.

The chain couples TRBV5-1 to TRBJ1-5; D is possibly TRBD1 (6 bases). CDR3 length: 14 residues. V was clipped by 0 bases and J by 6 bases, with 10 bases between them. Germline loops: CDR1 SGHRS, CDR2 YFSETQ. The CDR3 bases are TGCGCCAGCAGCTTGGGACAGGCGGGTCAGCCCCAGCATTTT. Its translation is CASSLGQAGQPQHF.

The genes are TRBV19 and TRBJ1-1; D may be TRBD1 (6 bases). Germline loops: CDR1 LNHDA, CDR2 SQIVND (reference sequence). This CDR3 contains 16 residues. V lost 6 bases to trimming and J lost 1 base, with 18 bases between them. CDR3: CASSRLRARGNTEAFF. CDR3 DNA: TGTGCCAGTAGCCGTCTTAGGGCCAGGGGGAACACTGAAGCTTTCTTT. The variable domain in full, completed from reference TRBV19 and TRBJ1-1, reads DGGITQSPKYLFRKEGQNVTLSCEQNLNHDAMYWYRQDPGQGLRLIYYSQIVNDFQKGDIAEGYSVSREKKESFPLTVTSAQKNPTAFYLCASSRLRARGNTEAFFGQGTRLTVV.

Only a few counts were recorded for this clone. The rearrangement joins TRBV25-1 to TRBJ2-1; 10 positions agree with TRBD2. Germline CDR1 MGHDK, CDR2 SYGVNS. The CDR3 runs 17 residues. Unmatched junction bases numbered 7, after V lost 3 bases and J lost 2 bases. The CDR3 DNA sequence: TGTGCCAGCAGTGACCTGAGCGGGAGGGGCCCCTACAATGAGCAGTTCTTC. It yields the protein CASSDLSGRGPYNEQFF.

A single count supports this clone. The chain couples TRBV29-1 to TRBJ2-5; 11 nucleotides line up with TRBD1. The J call may be in error: the DNA end matches TRBJ2-7 better. Looked up from germline, CDR1 is SQVTM and CDR2 is ANQGSEA. The CDR3 loop spans 15 amino acids. The CDR3 region is CSVQIGQGAAYEQYF. CDR3 DNA: TGCAGCGTACAAATTGGACAGGGGGCGGCCTACGAGCAGTACTTC.

This clone turned up a few times. This rearrangement joins TRBV6-6 to TRBJ2-5, with 7 nucleotides matching TRBD2. Germline-derived CDR1 and CDR2 are MNHNY and SVGAGI (reference sequence). The ends lost 2 bases at V and 4 bases at J; junction bases unmatched: 1. The CDR3 is 13 residues long. This CDR3 is CASSYGGRETQYF. In DNA form, the CDR3 reads TGTGCCAGCAGTTACGGCGGGAGAGAGACCCAGTACTTC.

The table lists this clone with a few counts. The CDR3, as DNA: TGTGCCAGCAGGGGGGGGCTAGCGGGAGGGTCTCAGTACTTC. Translation gives CASRGGLAGGSQYF. The chain links TRBV6-6 to TRBJ2-4; the match to TRBD2 covers 12 bases. The V segment lost 6 bases and the J segment 12 bases; nucleotides outside the gene matches: 9. The CDR3 is 14 residues long. CDR1 is MNHNY, CDR2 SVGAGI, per germline (reference sequence).

This chain links TRBV6-1 with TRBJ2-3; D may be TRBD2 (5 bases). This CDR3 is 13 amino acids long. Germline V gene data show CDR1 as MNHNS and CDR2 as SASEGT. With 8 bases removed from V and 1 base from J, the gap between germline ends came to 10 bases. The CDR3 DNA reads as TGTGCCAGCCATACTAGGGGCACAGATACGCAGTATTTT. It is translated as CASHTRGTDTQYF.

This chain uses TRBV7-3 with TRBJ2-6; TRBD2 aligns across 11 bases. With 5 bases clipped from V and 0 bases from J, the junction kept 9 bases outside the gene matches. Germline V gene data show CDR1 as SGHTA and CDR2 as FQGTGA. The CDR3 is 19 residues long. As DNA, the CDR3 is TGTGCCAGCAGCCCCGGGACTAGCGGTTTTTCCTCTGGGGCCAACGTCCTGACTTTC. Translation: CASSPGTSGFSSGANVLTF. Filled out from reference TRBV7-3 and TRBJ2-6, the complete variable domain reads GAGVSQTPSNKVTEKGKYVELRCDPISGHTALYWYRQSLGQGPEFLIYFQGTGAADDSGLPNDRFFAVRPEGSVSTLKIQRTERGDSAVYLCASSPGTSGFSSGANVLTFGAGSRLTVL.

This chain uses TRBV5-1 with TRBJ2-3; D ambiguous. The CDR3 totals 16 residues. Germline V CDR1 and CDR2: SGHRS, YFSETQ. The ends were cut back, 2 bases at V and 0 bases at J, with 13 bases in the middle. The CDR3 DNA reads as TGCGCCAGCAGCTTCCGCGGCAGCACTAGCACAGATACGCAGTATTTT. It yields the protein CASSFRGSTSTDTQYF.

The chain uses TRBV5-4 and TRBJ2-7; TRBD2 is a possible D gene (5 bases). The CDR3 extends over 16 amino acids. Trimming left V 3 bases short and J 2 bases short, with 18 bases between. CDR1 and CDR2 (germline): SGHNT, YYREEE (reference sequence). For the CDR3, the DNA is TGTGCCAGCAGCTCCCATGATCGGGGAAAACCCTACGAGCAGTACTTC. It is translated as CASSSHDRGKPYEQYF.

This clone has just a few counts. The J gene is TRBJ2-7, the V gene TRBV27; 11 positions agree with TRBD2. The CDR3 runs 15 residues. V gave up 4 bases and J gave up 4 bases; unmatched junction bases: 6. Germline CDR1 MNHEY, CDR2 SMNVEV (reference sequence). The CDR3 nucleotides are TGTGCCAGCAGTTCCGGGACTAGCGGAGGTTACGAGCAGTACTTC. Translating gives CASSSGTSGGYEQYF.

The genes are TRBV7-9 and TRBJ2-2; unclear D gene. Germline V gene lookup returns CDR1 SEHNR and CDR2 FQNEAQ (reference sequence). The CDR3 has 14 amino acids. Trimming took 1 base from V and 8 from J, leaving 11 bases between them. CDR3 sequence reads: CASSLVGLTGELFF. The CDR3 nucleotides read TGTGCCAGCAGCTTAGTGGGTTTGACTGGGGAGCTGTTTTTT.

This chain uses TRBV11-2 with TRBJ2-3; D not resolved. Looked up from germline, CDR1 is SGHAT and CDR2 is FQNNGV. The ends were cut back, 3 bases at V and 8 bases at J, with 9 bases in the middle. The CDR3 extends over 12 amino acids. The CDR3 protein is CASSLGQATQYF. The DNA for the CDR3 is TGTGCCAGCAGCTTGGGTCAGGCTACGCAGTATTTT.

The chain uses TRBV9 and TRBJ2-5, with 8 bases fitting TRBD2. V trimming: 1 base; J trimming: 2 bases; junction bases outside the gene matches: 4. The germline V gene has CDR1 SGDLS and CDR2 YYNGEE. The CDR3 is 15 residues long. The CDR3 loop is CASSVSAGAQETQYF. CDR3 nucleotides: TGTGCCAGCAGCGTATCAGCGGGAGCGCAAGAGACCCAGTACTTC.

The rearrangement uses TRBV5-4 and TRBJ2-2; D remains ambiguous. Germline assignment: CDR1 SGHNT and CDR2 YYREEE (reference sequence). The V and J ends lost 4 bases and 4 bases respectively, with 20 bases between them. The CDR3 totals 17 residues. CDR3 DNA: TGTGCCAGCAGCGCACCCTCTCGCGGTTCCCTCACCGGGGAGCTGTTTTTT. Its translation is CASSAPSRGSLTGELFF.

This clone was counted a single time. The rearrangement uses TRBV7-3 and TRBJ1-1, with D unresolved. V gave up 2 bases and J gave up 2 bases, with 6 bases separating them. CDR3 length: 13 amino acids. Germline V gene sequence: CDR1 SGHTA, CDR2 FQGTGA. DNA of the CDR3: TGTGCCAGCAGCTTACAGTATAACACTGAAGCTTTCTTT. Translating gives CASSLQYNTEAFF.

This clone has only a few counts. The rearrangement joins TRBV29-1 to TRBJ2-2, with D tentatively TRBD1 (6 bases). The CDR3 is made up of 14 amino acids. V lost 3 bases and J 6 bases, leaving 14 bases between the germline ends. CDR1 and CDR2 (germline): SQVTM, ANQGSEA. The CDR3 coding sequence is TGCAGCGTTGACTCGGCAGGGGCCCCCGGGGAGCTGTTTTTT. The encoded protein is CSVDSAGAPGELFF.

This chain uses TRBV7-9 with TRBJ2-1, with D possibly TRBD2 on 5 matching bases. CDR3 length: 11 amino acids. CDR1 is SEHNR, CDR2 FQNEAQ, per germline (reference sequence). V was pared by 1 base and J by 12 bases, with 7 bases between. In nucleotides, the CDR3 is TGTGCCAGCAGCTTAGAACGGGGGCAGTTCTTC. Protein sequence: CASSLERGQFF. Using reference TRBV7-9 and TRBJ2-1 for the parts outside the CDR3, the full variable domain is DTGVSQNPRHKITKRGQNVTFRCDPISEHNRLYWYRQTLGQGPEFLTYFQNEAQLEKSRLLSDRFSAERPKGSFSTLEIQRTEQGDSAMYLCASSLERGQFFGPGTRLTVL.

The chain couples TRBV7-8 to TRBJ2-1; 11 nucleotides match TRBD2. The CDR3 sequence is 16 residues long. J lost 6 bases, V lost 5 bases, and 9 bases had no gene match. Germline loops: CDR1 SGHVS, CDR2 FQNEAQ. The CDR3 nucleotides are TGTGCCAGCAGCCCACAACTAGCGGGAGCACGCAATGAGCAGTTCTTC. Its translation is CASSPQLAGARNEQFF. The whole variable domain, filled in from reference TRBV7-8 and TRBJ2-1, reads GAGVSQSPRYKVAKRGQDVALRCDPISGHVSLFWYQQALGQGPEFLTYFQNEAQLDKSGLPSDRFFAERPEGSVSTLKIQRTQQEDSAVYLCASSPQLAGARNEQFFGPGTRLTVL.

The genes are TRBV27 and TRBJ2-2; 9 positions agree with TRBD2. The CDR3 is 13 amino acids. The germline V gene has CDR1 MNHEY and CDR2 SMNVEV (reference sequence). V shed 11 bases, J shed 5 bases, and the junction held 6 bases outside the gene matches. The CDR3 nucleotides read TGTGCCCTAGGACTAGCGAGGACCGGGGAGCTGTTTTTT. Translated: CALGLARTGELFF.